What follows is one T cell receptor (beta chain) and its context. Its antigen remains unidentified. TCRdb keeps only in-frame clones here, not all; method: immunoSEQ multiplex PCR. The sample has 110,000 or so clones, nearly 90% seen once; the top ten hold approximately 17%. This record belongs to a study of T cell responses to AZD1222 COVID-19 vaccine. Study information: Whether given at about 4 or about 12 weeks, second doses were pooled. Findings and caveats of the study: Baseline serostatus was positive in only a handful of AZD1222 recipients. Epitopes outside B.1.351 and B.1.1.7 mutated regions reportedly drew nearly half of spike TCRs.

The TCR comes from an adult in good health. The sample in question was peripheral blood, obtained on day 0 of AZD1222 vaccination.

The CDR3 nucleotides read TGTGCCAGCAGTGACAGGGCGAGCTCCTACAATGAGCAGTTCTTC. Protein: CASSDRASSYNEQFF. The V call is TRBV2, the J call TRBJ2-1, with D perhaps matching TRBD1 (5 bases). Between the trimmed V and J ends, which lost 3 bases and 0 bases, there was a span of 9 bases. The germline V gene has CDR1 SNHLY and CDR2 FYNNEI. CDR3 size: 15 residues.